The source of this T cell receptor beta chain is a study of blood T cell repertoires in COVID-19. Overall study context: The cDNA or gDNA used as material had been derived from T cells, B-cell-depleted T cells, or PBMCs.

The length of the CDR3 is 13 residues. Germline V lookup: CDR1 SGHTA, CDR2 FQGTGA. V was clipped by 5 bases and J by 6 bases; unmatched bases: 3. Using immunoSEQ multiplex PCR, the repertoire was profiled, and TCRdb retains in-frame clones only, with some absent. The profile shows more than 120,000 clones, approximately 89% of them singletons. The clonotype originates from a human donor in a cohort sampled during active COVID-19. The sequencing sample was made of peripheral blood. The chain carries TRBV7-3 and TRBJ1-2; TRBD1 aligns across 10 bases. The CDR3 spells CASSAGTGDGYTF. The CDR3 DNA reads as TGTGCCAGCAGCGCCGGGACAGGGGATGGCTACACCTTC.